Presented here are 8 T cell receptor beta chains from one specimen sequenced in a study of control samples from healthy donors and cancer patients. Clones were read by immunoSEQ multiplex PCR, and TCRdb kept only the in-frame ones, dropping some. The sample carries approximately 100,000 clones, approximately 90% recorded once. The sequenced sample was blood. Source of these receptors: a woman aged 45-65 years in good health.

This chain joins TRBV7-2 and TRBJ2-3; 11 bases match TRBD2. V lost 5 bases, J lost 7 bases, and 8 bases stayed unmatched. CDR3 length equals 15 residues. Germline V gene lookup returns CDR1 SGHTA and CDR2 FQGNSA. The CDR3 DNA is TGTGCCAGCAGCAGCGTGACTAGCGGGGTTTATACGCAGTATTTT. Encoded protein: CASSSVTSGVYTQYF.

V usage is TRBV27 and J usage is TRBJ1-5; 9 nucleotides line up with TRBD1. V was clipped by 6 bases and J by 6 bases; unmatched bases: 9. CDR3 length equals 15 residues. Germline loops: CDR1 MNHEY, CDR2 SMNVEV (reference sequence). In nucleotides, the CDR3 is TGTGCCAGCAGAGCCGGGACAGGGTCGGGTCAGCCCCAGCATTTT. Its translation is CASRAGTGSGQPQHF.

The chain joins TRBV2 to TRBJ2-7; perhaps D is TRBD1 or TRBD2 (5 bases each). V lost 1 base and J lost 6, with 13 bases in between. Germline V gene data show CDR1 as SNHLY and CDR2 as FYNNEI. The CDR3 consists of 14 residues. Here the CDR3 reads CASSEGGRGIEQYV. In DNA form, the CDR3 reads TGTGCCAGCAGTGAAGGGGGGAGAGGGATCGAGCAGTACGTC.

The rearrangement joins TRBV6-5 to TRBJ2-1; a weak D match, TRBD1 (5 bases). The CDR3 contains 12 residues. Germline CDR1 and CDR2: MNHEY and SVGAGI. Trimming removed 5 bases from V and 11 bases from J, with 13 bases in between. The CDR3 DNA reads as TGTGCCAGCAGTCCCCAGGGTTTGAAGCAGTTCTTC. Protein product: CASSPQGLKQFF.

V and J are TRBV5-8 and TRBJ1-4; tentative D call: TRBD1 (6 bases). The length of the CDR3 is 17 residues. CDR1 and CDR2 (germline): SGHTS, YDEGEE. V was shortened by 4 bases and J by 3 bases, with 19 bases between the two germline ends. CDR3 amino acids: CASSPGGHLRANEKLFF. In nucleotides, the CDR3 is TGTGCCAGCAGCCCGGGGGGACACCTAAGGGCTAATGAAAAACTGTTTTTT.

The chain employs TRBV10-3 and TRBJ2-7; D is possibly TRBD2 (5 bases). The CDR3 runs 13 residues. V lost 0 bases and J lost 3, with 6 bases in between. CDR1 is ENHRY and CDR2 is SYGVKD in the germline V gene. The CDR3: CAISESLGYEQYF. CDR3 DNA sequence: TGTGCCATCAGTGAGTCACTAGGCTACGAGCAGTACTTC.

This chain links TRBV19 with TRBJ1-2; 7 bases agree with TRBD1. CDR1 LNHDA and CDR2 SQIVND come from the germline V gene (reference sequence). Germline trimming cut 3 bases from V and 6 bases from J; bases unmatched to any gene: 10. The CDR3 has 15 residues. The CDR3 loop is CASSIRGRGVDGYTF. The CDR3 DNA follows: TGTGCCAGTAGTATTCGTGGCAGGGGGGTAGATGGCTACACCTTC.

The chain has TRBV6-1 and TRBJ1-2; D is uncertain. Germline V gives CDR1 MNHNS, CDR2 SASEGT. With 0 bases removed from V and 8 bases from J, the gap between germline ends came to 13 bases. This CDR3 has 14 amino acids. The DNA for the CDR3 is TGTGCCAGCAGTGAAGCGGTGGCGCCCCGGGGCTACACCTTC. It codes for CASSEAVAPRGYTF.